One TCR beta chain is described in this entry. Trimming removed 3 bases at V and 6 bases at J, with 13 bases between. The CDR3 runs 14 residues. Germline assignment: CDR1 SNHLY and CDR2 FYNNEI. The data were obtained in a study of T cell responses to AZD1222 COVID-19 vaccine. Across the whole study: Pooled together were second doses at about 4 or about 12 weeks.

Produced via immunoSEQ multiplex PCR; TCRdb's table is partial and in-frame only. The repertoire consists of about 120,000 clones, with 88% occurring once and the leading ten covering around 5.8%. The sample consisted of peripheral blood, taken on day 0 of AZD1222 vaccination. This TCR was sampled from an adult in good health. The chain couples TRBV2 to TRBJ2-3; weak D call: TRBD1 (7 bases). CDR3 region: CASSDGRGRDTQYF. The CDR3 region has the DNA TGTGCCAGCAGTGACGGCAGGGGGAGGGATACGCAGTATTTT.